These 12 T cell receptor beta chains share one sample of origin, sequenced in a study of blood T cell repertoires in COVID-19 (dated by TCRdb to the early 2020s). The library was built by means of the immunoSEQ multiplex PCR assay. The source is immuneACCESS, and TCRdb retained only in-frame sequences with V and J called. Part of the clones is not carried over; for the studies checked, unresolved V genes explain less than half of this, and the remainder is unexplained. Across this sample there are fewer than 250,000 clones, with approximately 85% seen only once. The ten largest clones represent about 8.2% of the sample. The sample was PBMCs or T cells enriched from blood (not recorded which). The receptors stem from a woman between 45 and 65 years old with acute COVID-19.

V usage is TRBV6-2 or TRBV6-3 and J usage is TRBJ2-5, with 7 bases that match TRBD2. CDR3 length: 13 residues. The germline V gene has CDR1 MNHEY and CDR2 SVGEGT. Unmatched junction bases numbered 6, after V lost 2 bases and J lost 9 bases. The CDR3 coding sequence is TGTGCCAGCAGTTACCCGGGACTATCGGCCCAGTACTTC. This sequence encodes CASSYPGLSAQYF.

The chain uses TRBV5-4 and TRBJ1-1; D remains ambiguous. Germline V gene sequence: CDR1 SGHNT, CDR2 YYREEE (reference sequence). The length of the CDR3 is 14 residues. Trimming pared 0 bases from V and 5 bases from J, leaving 11 bases between. This chain's CDR3 is CASSLAGYGTEAFF. The CDR3 DNA reads as TGTGCCAGCAGCTTGGCGGGGTATGGGACTGAAGCTTTCTTT.

This clone turned up a few times. The chain carries TRBV9 and TRBJ1-2; D is uncertain. From germline, CDR1 is SGDLS and CDR2 YYNGEE. CDR3 size: 14 residues. V dropped 3 bases and J dropped 8 bases, with 17 bases sitting between them. The CDR3 loop reads CASSGAQFFMGYTF. The CDR3 DNA reads TGTGCCAGCAGCGGGGCGCAGTTCTTTATGGGCTACACCTTC. Supplemented by reference TRBV9 and TRBJ1-2, the full variable domain reads DSGVTQTPKHLITATGQRVTLRCSPRSGDLSVYWYQQSLDQGLQFLIQYYNGEERAKGNILERFSAQQFPDLHSELNLSSLELGDSALYFCASSGAQFFMGYTFGSGTRLTVV.

This chain joins TRBV27 and TRBJ2-3; 7 nucleotides line up with TRBD2. The CDR3 totals 15 residues. CDR1 and CDR2 from the germline V gene are MNHEY and SMNVEV (reference sequence). With 2 bases clipped from V and 0 bases from J, the junction kept 2 bases outside the gene matches. The CDR3 DNA sequence: TGTGCCAGCAGTTTAGGGCGGGGGAGCACAGATACGCAGTATTTT. It codes for CASSLGRGSTDTQYF.

This clone was seen just once. This chain joins TRBV11-2 and TRBJ1-1; possibly TRBD1 for D (5 bases). Looked up from germline, CDR1 is SGHAT and CDR2 is FQNNGV. With 9 bases removed from V and 1 base from J, the gap between germline ends came to 12 bases. This CDR3 is built from 13 residues. CDR3 nucleotides: TGTGCCAGTGCAAGGACACCGAACACTGAAGCTTTCTTT. Residues: CASARTPNTEAFF.

This chain joins TRBV6-4 and TRBJ2-1; tentative D call: TRBD2 (7 bases). Trimming left V 6 bases short and J 7 bases short, with 22 bases between. This CDR3 is 16 amino acids long. CDR1 MRHNA and CDR2 SNTAGT come from the germline V gene. CDR3 protein: CASSPNQRGGPNEQFF. The CDR3 coding sequence is TGTGCCAGCAGCCCTAATCAACGCGGGGGCCCTAATGAGCAGTTCTTC.

The V gene is TRBV27, the J gene TRBJ2-3; 11 positions match TRBD2. Trimming took 5 bases from V and 3 from J; bases not matched to a gene: 10. Germline V lookup: CDR1 MNHEY, CDR2 SMNVEV (reference sequence). This CDR3 region has 17 residues. CDR3 residues: CASSRFSGGVRTDTQYF. The CDR3 region has the DNA TGTGCCAGCAGTCGGTTTAGCGGGGGGGTGAGGACAGATACGCAGTATTTT.

The V call is TRBV29-1, the J call TRBJ2-2; 8 bases match TRBD2. Germline V gene sequence: CDR1 SQVTM, CDR2 ANQGSEA. The CDR3 covers 16 residues. The V segment lost 6 bases and the J segment 1 base; nucleotides outside the gene matches: 10. CDR3 coding DNA: TGCAGCGTACGAGCCGGGGGGGTCAAGAACACCGGGGAGCTGTTTTTT. Translated: CSVRAGGVKNTGELFF.

The genes are TRBV5-1 and TRBJ1-2; 9 nucleotides agree with TRBD1. With 3 bases clipped from V and 4 bases from J, the junction kept 4 bases outside the gene matches. This CDR3 spans 14 amino acids. Germline CDR1 and CDR2: SGHRS and YFSETQ. The CDR3 nucleotides are TGCGCCAGCAGCTCGACAGGGGGGATCTATGGCTACACCTTC. This gives the protein CASSSTGGIYGYTF.

This clone was detected only once. The V and J genes are TRBV18 and TRBJ1-2, with 10 bases that match TRBD1. Germline assignment: CDR1 KGHSH and CDR2 LQKENI. V lost 4 bases to trimming and J lost 6 bases; unmatched junction nucleotides: 5. CDR3 size: 14 residues. CDR3 residues: CASSLSGTGDGYTF. The CDR3, as DNA: TGTGCCAGCTCACTGTCCGGGACAGGGGATGGCTACACCTTC. Full variable domain (missing parts from reference TRBV18 and TRBJ1-2): NAGVMQNPRHLVRRRGQEARLRCSPMKGHSHVYWYRQLPEEGLKFMVYLQKENIIDESGMPKERFSAEFPKEGPSILRIQQVVRGDSAAYFCASSLSGTGDGYTFGSGTRLTVV.

V usage is TRBV19 and J usage is TRBJ2-7; TRBD1 is a possible D gene (6 bases). Between the trimmed V and J ends, which lost 4 bases and 1 base, there was a span of 14 bases. The CDR3 has 15 residues. Germline CDR1 LNHDA, CDR2 SQIVND (reference sequence). The CDR3 is CASSKRGQGSYEQYF. The CDR3 DNA reads TGTGCCAGTAGTAAGCGTGGGCAGGGGTCCTACGAGCAGTACTTC.

The chain is built from TRBV7-6 and TRBJ1-4, with 9 bases matching TRBD1. J gave up 6 bases and V 5 bases, and 10 bases lay outside the gene matches. CDR3 length equals 16 residues. CDR1 is SGHVS and CDR2 is FNYEAQ in the germline V gene. The CDR3 spells CASSPQNRGQDEKLFF. CDR3 bases: TGTGCCAGCAGCCCCCAAAACAGGGGGCAAGATGAAAAACTGTTTTTT.